The 9 T cell receptor beta chains below all came from one sample that was sequenced in a study of blood T cell repertoires in COVID-19. The protocol was immunoSEQ multiplex PCR, while the TCRdb copy is restricted to in-frame clones and leaves out a portion. This table has over 200,000 clones, roughly 84% appearing once. The sequencing sample was made of peripheral blood. Every receptor here comes from a man aged 35 to 55 with active or convalescent COVID-19.

The chain couples TRBV6-5 to TRBJ2-3; D ambiguous. From germline, CDR1 is MNHEY and CDR2 SVGAGI. There are 14 residues in the CDR3. The V end was cut by 4 bases, the J end by 2 bases, with 10 bases between. This CDR3 reads CASSWASTTDTQYF. The CDR3, as DNA: TGTGCCAGCAGTTGGGCCTCCACCACAGATACGCAGTATTTT.

V gene TRBV4-2 combines with J gene TRBJ1-1; D perhaps matches TRBD1 (6 bases). CDR1 is LGHNA and CDR2 is YNFKEQ in the germline V gene. Trimming cost V 3 bases and J 7 bases, with 18 bases left between them. This CDR3 contains 15 residues. The CDR3 DNA reads as TGTGCCAGCAGCCAGGGGGTTTCAACCAGGGGTGAAGCTTTCTTT. Residues: CASSQGVSTRGEAFF.

The CDR3 sequence: CASSTGGSYEQYF. The CDR3 coding sequence is TGTGCCAGCAGTACAGGGGGGTCGTACGAGCAGTACTTC. This sequence joins TRBV28 and TRBJ2-7; 8 bases match TRBD1. Germline V lookup: CDR1 MDHEN, CDR2 SYDVKM. With V trimmed by 5 bases and J by 4 bases, 4 bases remained unmatched. This CDR3 has 13 amino acids.

The rearrangement uses TRBV18 and TRBJ2-7; TRBD1 aligns across 8 bases. V was pared by 2 bases and J by 3 bases, with 6 bases of the junction left unmatched. Germline V CDR1 and CDR2: KGHSH, LQKENI. This CDR3 contains 15 residues. CDR3 DNA sequence: TGTGCCAGCTCACCAAATCGGGACAGGCGCTACGAGCAGTACTTC. This sequence encodes CASSPNRDRRYEQYF.

The rearrangement links TRBV7-6 to TRBJ2-7; 7 positions match TRBD1. There are 15 residues in the CDR3. Trimming cost V 1 base and J 2 bases; bases outside gene matches: 5. CDR1 and CDR2 (germline): SGHVS, FNYEAQ. CDR3 loop: CASSLGAGGTYEQYF. The CDR3 bases are TGTGCCAGCAGCTTAGGAGCAGGGGGAACCTACGAGCAGTACTTC.

The V call is TRBV5-5, the J call TRBJ2-1, with a tentative D call TRBD2 (6 bases). CDR3 length: 17 amino acids. CDR1 SGHKS and CDR2 YYEKEE come from the germline V gene (reference sequence). V lost 4 bases to trimming and J lost 0 bases, with 17 bases between them. The CDR3 DNA reads TGTGCCAGCAGCCCGGGGACGGGACTCCTCTCCTACAATGAGCAGTTCTTC. Residues: CASSPGTGLLSYNEQFF. The full variable domain, rest sourced from reference TRBV5-5 and TRBJ2-1, is DAGVTQSPTHLIKTRGQQVTLRCSPISGHKSVSWYQQVLGQGPQFIFQYYEKEERGRGNFPDRFSARQFPNYSSELNVNALLLGDSALYLCASSPGTGLLSYNEQFFGPGTRLTVL.

The chain uses TRBV7-8 and TRBJ1-5, with no clear D. The length of the CDR3 is 15 residues. The V gene lost 3 bases and the J gene lost 3 bases, with 12 bases spanning the gap. The germline V gene has CDR1 SGHVS and CDR2 FQNEAQ. CDR3 sequence reads: CASSLRSGVNQPQHF. CDR3 in DNA: TGTGCCAGCAGCTTGAGGTCGGGAGTCAATCAGCCCCAGCATTTT.

V gene TRBV6-1 combines with J gene TRBJ1-1, with D hard to call. There are 14 residues in the CDR3. Germline values: CDR1 MNHNS, CDR2 SASEGT. Trimming removed 1 base from V and 3 bases from J, with 9 bases in between. This chain's CDR3 is CASSEVWRDTEAFF. The CDR3 DNA follows: TGTGCCAGCAGTGAAGTTTGGAGGGACACTGAAGCTTTCTTT.

This chain links TRBV5-6 with TRBJ1-2; D may be TRBD1 (5 bases). V was trimmed by 1 base and J by 4 bases, leaving 14 bases between them. The CDR3 sequence is 15 residues long. The germline gives CDR1 SGHDT, CDR2 YYEEEE. CDR3: CASSLSGAGPYGYTF. The CDR3 DNA sequence: TGTGCCAGCAGCTTGAGTGGGGCAGGGCCCTATGGCTACACCTTC.